Listed here are 25 T cell receptor beta chains from one sample, sequenced in a study of T cells after yellow fever vaccination. TCRdb reprocessed the 5' RACE reads with MiXCR, giving one entry per CDR3 protein. This table holds some 9,300 distinct CDR3 sequences, roughly 4.8% found once. The sample here was PBMCs, either bulk or a sorted T-cell subset (CD4+, CD8+, memory, or dextramer-sorted; not recorded which), taken less than 16 days after the first yellow fever vaccination. The receptor source for this set is a man between 18 and 29 years old who received the YFV17D yellow fever vaccine.

This clonotype is categorized as medium-sized. This chain joins TRBV11-2 and TRBJ2-2; TRBD2 aligns across 7 bases. Per germline, CDR1 SGHAT and CDR2 FQNNGV. With 2 bases clipped from V and 2 bases from J, the junction kept 5 bases outside the gene matches. The CDR3 is 16 residues long. The CDR3 nucleotides read TGTGCCAGCAGCTTATTAGCGGGCCCAAACACCGGGGAGCTGTTTTTT. Protein sequence: CASSLLAGPNTGELFF.

This clonotype rates as medium-sized. V is TRBV20-1 and J is TRBJ2-1; D unclear. Between the trimmed V and J ends, which lost 8 bases and 8 bases, there was a span of 10 bases. There are 10 residues in the CDR3. Germline-derived CDR1 and CDR2 are DFQATT and SNEGSKA (reference sequence). The CDR3: CSTNRYEQFF. Here the CDR3 DNA reads TGCAGTACCAATAGGTATGAGCAGTTCTTC.

This clonotype is classed as medium-sized. The V gene is TRBV5-1, the J gene TRBJ2-3; possibly TRBD1 for D (6 bases). This CDR3 is 14 amino acids long. Germline assignment: CDR1 SGHRS and CDR2 YFSETQ. Trimming left V 2 bases short and J 2 bases short, with 9 bases between. CDR3 DNA: TGCGCCAGCAGCTTAGGGGGTATCACAGATACGCAGTATTTT. Its translation is CASSLGGITDTQYF.

This clonotype has more than one count but fewer than ten. The chain combines TRBV7-3 with TRBJ2-3, with TRBD2 as a possible D gene (6 bases). The germline gives CDR1 SGHTA, CDR2 FQGTGA. Trimming cost V 2 bases and J 5 bases, with 14 bases left between them. CDR3 length: 15 amino acids. The CDR3 sequence: CASSLGGASGDTQYF. CDR3 coding DNA: TGTGCCAGCAGCTTAGGCGGGGCAAGCGGAGATACGCAGTATTTT.

This clonotype was seen ten or more times. The CDR3 sequence is CASSLDWSEQYF. CDR3 DNA sequence: TGTGCCAGCAGTTTAGATTGGTCAGAGCAGTATTTT. The chain is built from TRBV27 and TRBJ2-3; D not resolved. Trimming removed 2 bases from V and 11 bases from J, with 11 bases in between. In germline, CDR1 is MNHEY, CDR2 SMNVEV (reference sequence). The CDR3 totals 12 residues.

This clonotype is labeled as medium-sized. This chain uses TRBV5-6 with TRBJ2-1; D is uncertain. V lost 4 bases and J 0 bases, leaving 8 bases between the germline ends. This CDR3 spans 14 amino acids. Per the germline V gene, CDR1 is SGHDT and CDR2 is YYEEEE. The CDR3 region is CASSQLSSYNEQFF. The CDR3 region has the DNA TGTGCCAGCAGCCAGTTGAGCTCCTACAATGAGCAGTTCTTC.

This clonotype has a count of ten or more. The chain employs TRBV9 and TRBJ2-3, with a possible D match to TRBD2 (6 bases). V gave up 0 bases and J gave up 1 base, with 6 bases separating them. Germline CDR1 reads SGDLS; CDR2 reads YYNGEE. The CDR3 extends over 14 amino acids. The CDR3 loop reads CASSVASGTDTQYF. For the CDR3, the DNA is TGTGCCAGCAGCGTAGCTAGCGGCACAGATACGCAGTATTTT.

This clonotype was recorded many times. The chain is built from TRBV7-2 and TRBJ1-5, with 11 positions matching TRBD1. From germline, CDR1 is SGHTA and CDR2 FQGNSA. Trimming at V came to 1 base and at J to 11 bases, leaving 7 bases not matched to a gene. The CDR3 sequence is 15 residues long. The CDR3 region has the DNA TGTGCCAGCAGCTTAGAAGGGACAGGGGGAAGGTCCCAGCATTTT. Translation: CASSLEGTGGRSQHF.

This clonotype was counted at least ten times. The rearrangement uses TRBV6-5 and TRBJ1-2; D gene ambiguous. Trimming took off 2 bases at V and 6 bases at J, with 10 bases between the two ends. Germline V gene lookup returns CDR1 MNHEY and CDR2 SVGAGI. CDR3 size: 13 residues. This chain's CDR3 is CASSYSARDGYTF. Here the CDR3 DNA reads TGTGCCAGCAGTTACAGTGCACGGGATGGCTACACCTTC.

Remarks on this clonotype: The junction shows a germline mismatch at one end, possibly a read error. The chain combines TRBV5-5 with TRBJ2-4; no definite D call. In germline, CDR1 is SGHKS, CDR2 YYEKEE (reference sequence). The CDR3 runs to 13 residues. CDR3 sequence: CASSLGYKNMQYF. The CDR3 region has the DNA TGTGCCAGCAGCCTGGGGTACAAAAACATGCAGTACTTC.

This clonotype occurred many times. J is TRBJ2-7 and V is TRBV15; perhaps TRBD1 as D (5 bases). Germline V gives CDR1 LNHNV, CDR2 YYDKDF (reference sequence). The CDR3 covers 14 residues. With 0 bases removed from V and 3 bases from J, the gap between germline ends came to 9 bases. The CDR3 here is CATSRDIRVYEQYF. The CDR3 DNA sequence: TGTGCCACCAGCAGAGATATCAGGGTCTACGAGCAGTACTTC.

This clonotype is categorized as medium-sized. The gene calls are TRBV4-3 and TRBJ2-7, with TRBD2 identical over 9 bases. CDR3 length equals 16 residues. CDR1 and CDR2 from the germline V gene are LGHNA and YSLEER. V lost 4 bases and J lost 2; bases outside the gene matches: 9. CDR3 DNA sequence: TGCGCCAGCAGCCCCTCGCTTGCTAGCGGGGCCTACGAGCAGTACTTC. The encoded protein is CASSPSLASGAYEQYF.

The V call is TRBV30, the J call TRBJ2-7; 8 bases are shared with TRBD1. The CDR3 contains 14 residues. Trimming at V came to 3 bases and at J to 3 bases, leaving 7 bases not matched to a gene. In germline, CDR1 is GTSNPN, CDR2 SVGIG (reference sequence). CDR3 amino acids: CAWSRRQGNYEQYF. The CDR3 nucleotides are TGTGCCTGGAGCCGTAGACAGGGGAACTACGAGCAGTACTTC.

This clonotype appeared many times. This chain links TRBV3-1 with TRBJ1-1; weak D call: TRBD1 (6 bases). The germline V and J ends were trimmed by 6 bases and 5 bases, with 16 bases remaining between them. This CDR3 has 14 amino acids. Germline V gives CDR1 LGHDT, CDR2 YNNKEL (reference sequence). In DNA, the CDR3 is TGTGCCAGCAGACGGAGGGGGTGGGAAACTGAAGCTTTCTTT. This gives the protein CASRRRGWETEAFF.

This clonotype was recorded at least ten times. This chain uses TRBV19 with TRBJ1-2; 8 nucleotides agree with TRBD1. There are 15 residues in the CDR3. J lost 2 bases, V lost 6 bases, and 8 bases had no gene match. Germline V gene data show CDR1 as LNHDA and CDR2 as SQIVND (reference sequence). The CDR3 region is CASRPGGQGNYGYTF. DNA of the CDR3: TGTGCCAGTAGACCCGGCGGACAGGGAAACTATGGCTACACCTTC. The full variable domain, in which reference TRBV19 and TRBJ1-2 provide the parts outside the CDR3, is DGGITQSPKYLFRKEGQNVTLSCEQNLNHDAMYWYRQDPGQGLRLIYYSQIVNDFQKGDIAEGYSVSREKKESFPLTVTSAQKNPTAFYLCASRPGGQGNYGYTFGSGTRLTVV.

This clonotype was found many times. The chain combines TRBV11-2 with TRBJ1-5, with 7 nucleotides matching TRBD1. The germline V gene has CDR1 SGHAT and CDR2 FQNNGV. The CDR3 is 14 residues long. J was trimmed by 3 bases and V by 3 bases; bases with no gene match: 2. As DNA, the CDR3 is TGTGCCAGCAGCTTGGGACAGTACAATCAGCCCCAGCATTTT. It encodes CASSLGQYNQPQHF.

This clonotype was detected ten times or more. This sequence joins TRBV29-1 and TRBJ2-1; D not certain. The CDR3 is 14 amino acids. The germline gives CDR1 SQVTM, CDR2 ANQGSEA. Trimming left V 3 bases short and J 3 bases short, with 12 bases between. The CDR3, as DNA: TGCAGCGTTGACCGCGTGGCAATCTACAATGAGCAGTTCTTC. Translation gives CSVDRVAIYNEQFF.

In its sample, this clonotype was seen many times. The DNA is left out, because the CDR3 cannot be placed on it with certainty; the CDR3 is given as TCRdb lists it. The J gene is TRBJ1-1, the V gene TRBV2; the table gives TRBD1 as D, unverified against the DNA. The CDR3 is 13 residues long, ends included. Germline CDR1 is SNHLY and CDR2 is FYNNEI. The CDR3 sequence: CASSVDFGQGSFF.

The sample holds many counts of this clonotype. The chain has TRBV18 and TRBJ2-1, with TRBD2 matching over 13 bases. J was trimmed by 8 bases and V by 0 bases; bases with no gene match: 4. The CDR3 length is 16 residues. Germline V gives CDR1 KGHSH, CDR2 LQKENI. CDR3 residues: CASSPPTSGGPYEQFF. The CDR3 bases are TGTGCCAGCTCACCACCGACTAGCGGGGGGCCCTATGAGCAGTTCTTC.

This clonotype was seen ten or more times. V and J are TRBV20-1 and TRBJ2-7; 7 bases match TRBD1. From germline, CDR1 is DFQATT and CDR2 SNEGSKA (reference sequence). This CDR3 comprises 15 residues. V was clipped by 3 bases and J by 2 bases; unmatched bases: 10. The DNA of the CDR3 is TGCAGTGCTAGGGACAACCGACAGGGTCCCTACGAGCAGTACTTC. Translating it yields CSARDNRQGPYEQYF.

Relative to its sample, this clonotype is medium-sized. The chain combines TRBV7-3 with TRBJ2-5; D unclear. This CDR3 comprises 15 residues. CDR1 is SGHTA, CDR2 FQGTGA, per germline. The V gene lost 1 base and the J gene lost 4 bases, with 13 bases spanning the gap. The CDR3 protein is CASSLIGLDGETQYF. CDR3 coding DNA: TGTGCCAGCAGCTTAATAGGGCTGGATGGAGAGACCCAGTACTTC.

This clonotype rates as medium-sized. V usage is TRBV7-2 and J usage is TRBJ1-2; D is unresolved. The CDR3 has 13 amino acids. Germline assignment: CDR1 SGHTA and CDR2 FQGNSA. Trimming took off 2 bases at V and 8 bases at J, with 12 bases between the two ends. Written as DNA, the CDR3 is TGTGCCAGCAGCTTATTTGAGGGCGGAGGCTACACCTTC. Translated: CASSLFEGGGYTF.

This clonotype occurred many times. The chain uses TRBV28 and TRBJ1-1, with 7 bases that match TRBD1. The CDR3 covers 15 residues. Germline lookup yields CDR1 MDHEN and CDR2 SYDVKM. V shed 5 bases and J 5 bases; nucleotides not matched to a gene: 11. The CDR3 DNA follows: TGTGCCAGCAGTCCACCCATGAGGGGGCGGACTGAAGCTTTCTTT. Protein sequence: CASSPPMRGRTEAFF.

By share, this clonotype counts as medium-sized (0.01 to 0.1%). The V call is TRBV6-2 or TRBV6-3, the J call TRBJ2-5; perhaps TRBD2 as D (6 bases). CDR1 is MNHEY and CDR2 is SVGEGT in the germline V gene. The CDR3 is 14 amino acids. Trimming left V 0 bases short and J 7 bases short, with 12 bases between. CDR3 nucleotides: TGTGCCAGCAGTTACTCAGGGACTTCTGGGACCCAGTACTTC. Protein: CASSYSGTSGTQYF.

In this sample, this clonotype is medium-sized. J is TRBJ2-1 and V is TRBV7-2; 11 bases line up with TRBD1. V dropped 8 bases and J dropped 3; count of bases not matched to a gene: 0. In germline, CDR1 is SGHTA, CDR2 FQGNSA. The CDR3 totals 13 residues. CDR3 in amino acids: CASGTGGYNEQFF. DNA of the CDR3: TGTGCCAGCGGGACAGGGGGCTACAATGAGCAGTTCTTC.